The clone carrying this T cell receptor (beta chain) occurred many times. One junction end disagrees with the germline gene, perhaps due to a read error. A second PCR, run for about 6 to 11 cycles, used a sample-barcoded 5' primer plus a J-beta primer mix. Each CDR3 protein gets one entry after TCRdb re-called the 5' RACE reads with MiXCR. The top ten clones hold around 13% of a sample with fewer than 900,000 distinct CDR3 sequences, around 34% of them seen once. The record originates from a study of blood T cells in healthy people across ages. Per the germline V gene, CDR1 is SGHRS and CDR2 is YFSETQ. The CDR3 has 14 residues.

The chain couples TRBV5-1 to TRBJ2-3; D gene ambiguous. Sequenced: blood. The receptor was isolated from a man between 18 and 29 years old in good health. CDR3 sequence: CASSLAVSTDTQYF. The CDR3 coding sequence is TGTGCCAGCAGCTTAGCTGTTAGCACAGATACGCAGTATTTT.